This T cell receptor (beta chain) is drawn from a study of graft-versus-host responses after intestinal transplantation. TCRdb's table, derived via immunoSEQ multiplex PCR, lists solely in-frame clones and lacks some. The data hold approximately 15,000 clones, with approximately 33% observed a single time. The V gene lost 2 bases and the J gene lost 4 bases, with 12 bases spanning the gap. The CDR3 consists of 15 residues. Germline CDR1 and CDR2: WNHNN and SYGVQD (reference sequence). The sequencing here drew on alloreactive CD4+ T cells from a mixed lymphocyte reaction culture, taken before intestinal transplant. Subset: CFSE-low proliferating T cells sorted from approximately six-day pre-transplant mixed lymphocyte reaction (GvH or HvG direction). V usage is TRBV10-1 and J usage is TRBJ2-1; D possibly corresponds to TRBD2 (6 bases). The sequence was collected from a human patient who received an intestinal transplant. In nucleotides, the CDR3 is TGCGCCAGCAGTGAGCAGGGAGGAAGGTACAATGAGCAGTTCTTC. Encoded protein: CASSEQGGRYNEQFF.